A selection of T cell receptor beta chains follows, all from one sample in a study of blood T cell repertoires in COVID-19. Clones were read by immunoSEQ multiplex PCR, and TCRdb kept only the in-frame ones, dropping some. The sample carries 250,000 to 300,000 clones, 75% to 90% recorded once. Input material: peripheral blood. These receptors came from a man between 45 and 60 years old with acute or convalescent COVID-19. Both conserved end residues are part of each CDR3. Each record gives: V gene, clone size, J gene, D gene, CDR3 protein, CDR3 DNA. The D gene is left open where the match is weak. The size field is filled for only some rows; it gives once, few, many or a size class.

>TRBV19|NA|TRBJ1-1|NA
CASSTPGQTNTEAFF
TGTGCCAGTAGTACGCCGGGACAAACGAACACTGAAGCTTTCTTT
>TRBV7-2|NA|TRBJ2-5|NA
CASSLGQAASGRYETQYF
TGTGCCAGCAGCTTAGGACAGGCCGCCTCGGGTCGGTACGAGACCCAGTACTTC
>TRBV19|once|TRBJ1-2|TRBD1
CASSIRGTGAPANYGYTF
TGTGCCAGTAGTATACGGGGGACAGGGGCACCAGCTAACTATGGCTACACCTTC
>TRBV6-5|few|TRBJ2-1|TRBD2
CASSYSGTRGEQFF
TGTGCCAGCAGTTACTCGGGGACTAGGGGGGAGCAGTTCTTC
>TRBV2|NA|TRBJ2-1|NA
CASQTGSYNEQFF
TGTGCCAGCCAAACAGGGTCCTACAATGAGCAGTTCTTC
>TRBV4-1|NA|TRBJ1-5|NA
CASSQVVQTNQPQHF
TGCGCCAGCAGCCAAGTTGTACAGACCAATCAGCCCCAGCATTTT
>TRBV2|NA|TRBJ2-1|TRBD2
CASRPLAGASGEQFF
TGTGCCAGCAGGCCCCTAGCGGGGGCGTCCGGTGAGCAGTTCTTC
>TRBV29-1|once|TRBJ1-1|TRBD1
CSVLRDSTEAFF
TGCAGCGTTCTTCGGGACAGCACTGAAGCTTTCTTT
>TRBV5-1|NA|TRBJ1-2|NA
CASSPEVQGGGYTF
TGCGCCAGCAGCCCGGAAGTCCAGGGAGGTGGCTACACCTTC
>TRBV30|NA|TRBJ2-2|TRBD1
CAWSVQGERTGELFF
TGTGCCTGGAGTGTACAGGGGGAAAGAACCGGGGAGCTGTTTTTT
>TRBV5-1|NA|TRBJ1-6|NA
CASSPMTDNSPLHF
TGCGCCAGCAGCCCGATGACAGATAATTCACCCCTCCACTTT
>TRBV6-6|NA|TRBJ1-6|NA
CASRIMRGFNSPLHF
TGTGCCAGCAGAATAATGCGGGGGTTTAATTCACCCCTCCACTTT
>TRBV4-1|NA|TRBJ1-4|NA
CASSPLPTTATNEKLFF
TGCGCCAGCAGCCCCCTGCCTACTACCGCAACTAATGAAAAACTGTTTTTT
>TRBV18|NA|TRBJ1-1|NA
CASSPLGTNTEAFF
TGTGCCAGCTCACCACTCGGGACAAACACTGAAGCTTTCTTT
>TRBV6-2/TRBV6-3|NA|TRBJ2-3|TRBD2
CASSYQTSGGADTQYF
TGTGCCAGCAGTTACCAGACTAGCGGGGGGGCAGATACGCAGTATTTT
>TRBV18|NA|TRBJ2-3|TRBD1
CASSVGQGTDTQYF
TGTGCCAGCTCAGTGGGACAGGGGACAGATACGCAGTATTTT
>TRBV4-1|NA|TRBJ2-1|NA
CASSQDRRRDEQFF
TGCGCCAGCAGCCAAGATCGGAGGAGGGATGAGCAGTTCTTC
>TRBV7-2|NA|TRBJ2-2|NA
CASSLGQTGELFF
TGTGCCAGCAGCTTAGGGCAGACCGGGGAGCTGTTTTTT
>TRBV5-1|NA|TRBJ2-5|NA
CASSPPGVQETQYF
TGCGCCAGCAGCCCCCCGGGGGTACAAGAGACCCAGTACTTC
>TRBV7-6|NA|TRBJ2-3|NA
CASSSGGSTDTQYF
TGTGCCAGCAGCTCCGGGGGTAGCACAGATACGCAGTATTTT
>TRBV19|NA|TRBJ1-1|TRBD1
CASSSGQGVAFF
TGTGCCAGTAGTTCGGGACAGGGGGTTGCTTTCTTT
>TRBV3-1/TRBV3-2|NA|TRBJ1-5|NA
CASSPGGNQPQHF
TGTGCCAGCAGCCCGGGGGGCAATCAGCCCCAGCATTTT
>TRBV5-6|NA|TRBJ1-2|TRBD1
CASSLAVGQGRGYTF
TGTGCCAGCAGCTTGGCCGTGGGACAGGGGAGGGGCTACACCTTC
>TRBV19|NA|TRBJ1-6|TRBD1
CASRDRGGSPLHF
TGTGCCAGTAGGGACAGGGGGGGCTCACCCCTCCACTTT